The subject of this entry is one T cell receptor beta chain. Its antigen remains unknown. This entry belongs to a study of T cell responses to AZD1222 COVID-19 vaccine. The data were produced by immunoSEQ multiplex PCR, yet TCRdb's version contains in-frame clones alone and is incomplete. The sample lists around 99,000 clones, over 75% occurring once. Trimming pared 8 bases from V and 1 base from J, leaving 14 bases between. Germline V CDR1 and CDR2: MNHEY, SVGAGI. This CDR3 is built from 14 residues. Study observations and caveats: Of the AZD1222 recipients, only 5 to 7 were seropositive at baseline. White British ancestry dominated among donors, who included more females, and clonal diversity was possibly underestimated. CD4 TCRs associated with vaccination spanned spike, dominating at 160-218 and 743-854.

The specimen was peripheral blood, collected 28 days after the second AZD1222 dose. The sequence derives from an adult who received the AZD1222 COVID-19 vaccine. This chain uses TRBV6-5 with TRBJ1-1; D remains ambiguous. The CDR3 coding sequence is TGTGCCAGCTCCCTACCGGGTGGGAACACTGAAGCTTTCTTT. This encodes CASSLPGGNTEAFF.